These 14 T cell receptor beta chains share one sample of origin, sequenced in a study of identical twins. MiXCR, run by TCRdb on the 5' RACE reads, gives a single entry per CDR3 protein. Altogether fewer than 900,000 distinct CDR3 sequences are present, about 20% being singletons, with the ten largest covering 4.3%. These data also featured in a second study, about T cells expressing NK-cell markers.

Specimen: PBMCs. Source of these receptors: a woman aged 18-29 years in good health.

This clonotype was counted ten times or more. J is TRBJ2-1 and V is TRBV6-2 or TRBV6-3; 12 nucleotides line up with TRBD2. The CDR3 spans 18 residues. CDR1 and CDR2 from the germline V gene are MNHEY and SVGEGT. V lost 0 bases to trimming and J lost 2 bases; unmatched junction nucleotides: 5. CDR3 sequence reads: CASSYSKLAGGPYNEQFF. As DNA, the CDR3 is TGTGCCAGCAGTTACTCGAAACTAGCGGGAGGCCCCTACAATGAGCAGTTCTTC.

The chain carries TRBV5-8 and TRBJ2-7, with TRBD2 matching over 9 bases. The CDR3 is 14 amino acids. V gave up 5 bases and J gave up 6 bases; unmatched junction bases: 9. The germline V gene encodes CDR1 SGHTS and CDR2 YDEGEE. CDR3 in amino acids: CASRVLAGSGEQYF. DNA of the CDR3: TGTGCCAGCAGGGTGCTAGCGGGATCCGGCGAGCAGTACTTC.

This clonotype was seen only a few times. The CDR3 DNA reads TGCAGTGCTCCGGGACCTGATGACAATGAGCAGTTCTTC. This gives the protein CSAPGPDDNEQFF. This chain uses TRBV20-1 with TRBJ2-1, with D perhaps being TRBD1 or TRBD2 (5 bases each). The germline CDR1 and CDR2 sequences are DFQATT and SNEGSKA (reference sequence). Trimming shortened V by 5 bases and J by 5 bases, and 13 bases separated the two germline ends. This CDR3 contains 13 residues.

The table lists this clonotype with many counts. Here the CDR3 reads CASSPGLAGVTDTQYF. CDR3 in DNA: TGTGCCAGCAGCCCAGGACTAGCGGGAGTCACAGATACGCAGTATTTT. V gene TRBV12-3 or TRBV12-4 combines with J gene TRBJ2-3; 13 bases match TRBD2. This CDR3 contains 16 residues. V lost 6 bases to trimming and J lost 2 bases; unmatched junction nucleotides: 5.

The CDR3 sequence: CSASRWGLAGTDTQYF. The DNA for the CDR3 is TGCAGTGCTAGCCGGTGGGGACTAGCGGGTACAGATACGCAGTATTTT. The chain combines TRBV20-1 with TRBJ2-3, with 12 positions matching TRBD2. Germline V gives CDR1 DFQATT, CDR2 SNEGSKA (reference sequence). The CDR3 covers 16 residues. V lost 3 bases and J lost 3; bases outside the gene matches: 7.

This clonotype was observed a few times. The gene calls are TRBV29-1 and TRBJ1-1; tentative D call: TRBD1 (6 bases). Between the trimmed V and J ends, which lost 4 bases and 4 bases, there was a span of 13 bases. This CDR3 comprises 13 residues. CDR1 is SQVTM and CDR2 is ANQGSEA in the germline V gene. The CDR3 nucleotides are TGCAGCGTTGGGGGGGCGTCGTTCACTGAAGCTTTCTTT. This sequence encodes CSVGGASFTEAFF.

V usage is TRBV7-9 and J usage is TRBJ2-5; 10 bases align to TRBD1. The germline V gene encodes CDR1 SEHNR and CDR2 FQNEAQ (reference sequence). This CDR3 spans 15 amino acids. J was trimmed by 3 bases and V by 6 bases; bases with no gene match: 7. The CDR3 region has the DNA TGTGCCAGCAGAAACGGACAGGGGGAGAAAGAGACCCAGTACTTC. Translation gives CASRNGQGEKETQYF. The full variable domain, its missing parts supplied by reference TRBV7-9 and TRBJ2-5, is DTGVSQNPRHKITKRGQNVTFRCDPISEHNRLYWYRQTLGQGPEFLTYFQNEAQLEKSRLLSDRFSAERPKGSFSTLEIQRTEQGDSAMYLCASRNGQGEKETQYFGPGTRLLVL.

The rearrangement joins TRBV12-3 or TRBV12-4 to TRBJ2-1, with TRBD2 matching over 10 bases. The CDR3 has 14 amino acids. V dropped 8 bases and J dropped 5; count of bases not matched to a gene: 6. The CDR3 nucleotides read TGTGCCAGCGGAGCGGGGGGGAGCCACAATGAGCAGTTCTTC. Its translation: CASGAGGSHNEQFF.

This clonotype was detected many times. This rearrangement joins TRBV20-1 to TRBJ1-1; D unresolved. Germline CDR1 DFQATT, CDR2 SNEGSKA (reference sequence). This CDR3 contains 13 residues. V lost 0 bases to trimming and J lost 1 base, with 6 bases between them. In nucleotides, the CDR3 is TGCAGTGCTAGAGATACGTGGAACACTGAAGCTTTCTTT. It codes for CSARDTWNTEAFF.

This clonotype was detected once. J is TRBJ1-2 and V is TRBV12-3 or TRBV12-4; tentatively, D is TRBD1 (5 bases). V was shortened by 3 bases and J by 6 bases, with 11 bases between the two germline ends. CDR3 length: 13 amino acids. The CDR3 loop reads CASSLAQGDGYTF. DNA for the CDR3: TGTGCCAGCAGTTTGGCCCAGGGCGATGGCTACACCTTC.

This clonotype was seen a few times. V usage is TRBV12-3 or TRBV12-4 and J usage is TRBJ2-3, with TRBD1 matching 8 bases. CDR3 length: 15 amino acids. After removal of 4 bases from V and 1 base from J, the junction contained 4 bases not matched to a gene. The CDR3 DNA is TGTGCCAGCAGTTCCTCGGACAGGGGCACAGATACGCAGTATTTT. It yields the protein CASSSSDRGTDTQYF.

This sequence joins TRBV7-3 and TRBJ2-1; no definite D call. Germline V gives CDR1 SGHTA, CDR2 FQGTGA. CDR3 length equals 13 residues. The V end was cut by 5 bases, the J end by 9 bases, with 14 bases between. CDR3 sequence reads: CASSASQKGEQFF. CDR3 nucleotides: TGTGCCAGCAGCGCGTCTCAAAAGGGTGAGCAGTTCTTC.

This chain uses TRBV20-1 with TRBJ2-3; D possibly corresponds to TRBD2 (5 bases). With 6 bases removed from V and 1 base from J, the gap between germline ends came to 17 bases. Germline loops: CDR1 DFQATT, CDR2 SNEGSKA (reference sequence). This CDR3 is built from 15 residues. The CDR3 spells CSAPGSRGRTDTQYF. Written as DNA, the CDR3 is TGCAGTGCCCCTGGGAGCCGAGGGCGCACAGATACGCAGTATTTT.

The chain joins TRBV20-1 to TRBJ2-5; TRBD1 is a possible D gene (5 bases). V was cut by 1 base and J by 1 base, with 7 bases left in between. There are 13 residues in the CDR3. Germline CDR1 is DFQATT and CDR2 is SNEGSKA (reference sequence). The CDR3 is CSARGQPQETQYF. DNA of the CDR3: TGCAGTGCTAGAGGACAGCCCCAAGAGACCCAGTACTTC.